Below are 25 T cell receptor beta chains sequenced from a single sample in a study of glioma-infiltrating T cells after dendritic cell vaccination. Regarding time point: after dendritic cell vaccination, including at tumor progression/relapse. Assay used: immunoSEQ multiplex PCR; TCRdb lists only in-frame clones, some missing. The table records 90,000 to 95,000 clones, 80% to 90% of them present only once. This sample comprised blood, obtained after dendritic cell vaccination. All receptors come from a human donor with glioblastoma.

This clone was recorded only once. CDR3 nucleotide sequence: TGCGCCAGCAGCCCAGACCCGGGGTTCGGTGGAAACACCATATATTTT. Residues: CASSPDPGFGGNTIYF. The V and J genes are TRBV5-1 and TRBJ1-3; D is undetermined. This CDR3 region has 16 residues. Trimming took off 4 bases at V and 3 bases at J, with 17 bases between the two ends. CDR1 is SGHRS, CDR2 YFSETQ, per germline.

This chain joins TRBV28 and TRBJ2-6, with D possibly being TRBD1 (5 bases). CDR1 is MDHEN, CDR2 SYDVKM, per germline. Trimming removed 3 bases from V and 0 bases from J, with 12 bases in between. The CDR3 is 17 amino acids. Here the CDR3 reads CASSFSRQRSGANVLTF. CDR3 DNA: TGTGCCAGCAGTTTCTCCCGACAGCGCTCTGGGGCCAACGTCCTGACTTTC.

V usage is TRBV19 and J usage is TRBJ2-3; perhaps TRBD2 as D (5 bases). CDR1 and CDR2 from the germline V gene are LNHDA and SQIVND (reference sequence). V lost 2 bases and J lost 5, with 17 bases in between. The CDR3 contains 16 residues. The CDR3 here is CASSIIPSWLKDTQYF. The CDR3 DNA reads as TGTGCCAGTAGTATAATTCCTAGCTGGCTTAAAGATACGCAGTATTTT.

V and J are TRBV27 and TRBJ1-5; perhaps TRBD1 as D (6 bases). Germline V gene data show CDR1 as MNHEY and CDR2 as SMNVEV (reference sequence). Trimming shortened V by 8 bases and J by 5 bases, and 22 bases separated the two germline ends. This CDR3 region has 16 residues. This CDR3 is CASAKWGGAIDQPQHF. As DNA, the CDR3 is TGTGCCAGCGCGAAATGGGGGGGGGCTATAGATCAGCCCCAGCATTTT.

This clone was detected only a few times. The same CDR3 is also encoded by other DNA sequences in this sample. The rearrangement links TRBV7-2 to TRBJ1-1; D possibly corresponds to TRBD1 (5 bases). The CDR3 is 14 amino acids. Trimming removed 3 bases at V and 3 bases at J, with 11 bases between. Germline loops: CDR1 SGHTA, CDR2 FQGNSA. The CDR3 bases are TGTGCCAGCAGCTTGCAGGGAGGAGACACTGAAGCTTTCTTT. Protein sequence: CASSLQGGDTEAFF.

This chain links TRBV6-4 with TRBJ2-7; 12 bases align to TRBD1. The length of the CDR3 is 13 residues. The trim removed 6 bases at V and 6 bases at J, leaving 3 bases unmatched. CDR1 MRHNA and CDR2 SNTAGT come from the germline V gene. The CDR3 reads CASSRDRGREQYF. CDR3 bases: TGTGCCAGCAGCCGGGACAGGGGGCGCGAGCAGTACTTC.

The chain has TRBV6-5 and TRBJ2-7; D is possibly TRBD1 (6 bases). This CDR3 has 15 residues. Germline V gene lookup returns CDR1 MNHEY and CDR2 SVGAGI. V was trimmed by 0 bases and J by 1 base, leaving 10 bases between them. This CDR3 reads CASSYSTDSSYEQYV. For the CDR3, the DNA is TGTGCCAGCAGTTACTCCACGGACAGTTCCTACGAGCAGTACGTC.

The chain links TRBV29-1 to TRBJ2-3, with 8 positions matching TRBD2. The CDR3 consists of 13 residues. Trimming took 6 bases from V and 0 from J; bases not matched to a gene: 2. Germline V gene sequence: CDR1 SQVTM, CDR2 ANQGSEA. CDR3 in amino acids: CSVASGSTDTQYF. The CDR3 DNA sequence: TGCAGCGTAGCTAGCGGGAGCACAGATACGCAGTATTTT.

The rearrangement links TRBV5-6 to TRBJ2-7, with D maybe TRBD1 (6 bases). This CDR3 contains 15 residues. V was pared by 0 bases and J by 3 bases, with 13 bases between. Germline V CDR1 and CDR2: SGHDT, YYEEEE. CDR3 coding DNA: TGTGCCAGCAGCTTGGATGGCAGGGGCTTCTACGAGCAGTACTTC. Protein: CASSLDGRGFYEQYF. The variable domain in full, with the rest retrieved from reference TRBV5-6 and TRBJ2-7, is DAGVTQSPTHLIKTRGQQVTLRCSPKSGHDTVSWYQQALGQGPQFIFQYYEEEERQRGNFPDRFSGHQFPNYSSELNVNALLLGDSALYLCASSLDGRGFYEQYFGPGTRLTVT.

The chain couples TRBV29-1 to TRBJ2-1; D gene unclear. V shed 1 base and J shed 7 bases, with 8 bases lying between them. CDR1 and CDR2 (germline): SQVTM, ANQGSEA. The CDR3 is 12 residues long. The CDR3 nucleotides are TGCAGCGTTGAAGCTCTGAGGAATGAGCAGTTCTTC. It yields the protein CSVEALRNEQFF.

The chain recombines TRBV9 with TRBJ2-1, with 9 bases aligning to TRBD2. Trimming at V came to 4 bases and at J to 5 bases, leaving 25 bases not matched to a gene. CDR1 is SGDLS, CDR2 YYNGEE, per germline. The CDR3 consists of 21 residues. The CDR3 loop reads CASSLKVGLAGPRGPHNEQFF. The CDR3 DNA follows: TGTGCCAGCAGCCTTAAAGTGGGGCTAGCGGGACCCCGGGGGCCCCACAATGAGCAGTTCTTC.

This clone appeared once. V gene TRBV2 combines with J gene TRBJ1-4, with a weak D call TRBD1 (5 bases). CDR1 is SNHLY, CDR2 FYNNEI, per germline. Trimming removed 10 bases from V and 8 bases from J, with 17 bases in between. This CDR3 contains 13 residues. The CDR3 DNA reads TGTGCCACCCTACCGGGGGGGGAGGAAAAACTGTTTTTT. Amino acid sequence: CATLPGGEEKLFF.

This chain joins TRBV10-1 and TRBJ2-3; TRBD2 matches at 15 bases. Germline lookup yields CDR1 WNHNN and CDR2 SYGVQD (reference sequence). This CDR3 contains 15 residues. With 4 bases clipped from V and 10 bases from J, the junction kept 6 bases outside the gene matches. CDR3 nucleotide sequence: TGCGCCAGCAGTGCGGGACTAGCGGGAGGAGGGCCGCAGTATTTT. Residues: CASSAGLAGGGPQYF.

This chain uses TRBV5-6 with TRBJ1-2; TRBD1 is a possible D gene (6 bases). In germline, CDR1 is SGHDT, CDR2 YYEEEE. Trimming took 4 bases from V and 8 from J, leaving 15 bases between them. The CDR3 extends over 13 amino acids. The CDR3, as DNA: TGTGCCAGCAGCGAGGGGGGGGCAGGCGGCTACACCTTC. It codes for CASSEGGAGGYTF.

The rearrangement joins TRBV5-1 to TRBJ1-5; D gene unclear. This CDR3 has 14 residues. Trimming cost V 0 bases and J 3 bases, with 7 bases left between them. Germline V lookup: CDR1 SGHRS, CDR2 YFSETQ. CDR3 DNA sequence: TGCGCCAGCAGCTTGGGAGGATTCAATCAGCCCCAGCATTTT. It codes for CASSLGGFNQPQHF.

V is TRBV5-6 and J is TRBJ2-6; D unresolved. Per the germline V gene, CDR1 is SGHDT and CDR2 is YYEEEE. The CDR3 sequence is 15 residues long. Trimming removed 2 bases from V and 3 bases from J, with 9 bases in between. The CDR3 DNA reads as TGTGCCAGCAGCTTTTTCGGTGGTGGGGCCAACGTCCTGACTTTC. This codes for CASSFFGGGANVLTF.

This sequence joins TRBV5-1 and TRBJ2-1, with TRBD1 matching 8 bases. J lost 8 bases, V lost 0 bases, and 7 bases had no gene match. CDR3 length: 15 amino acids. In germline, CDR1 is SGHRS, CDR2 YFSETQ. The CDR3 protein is CASSLGQGLFDEQFF. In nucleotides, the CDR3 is TGCGCCAGCAGCTTGGGACAGGGGTTGTTCGATGAGCAGTTCTTC.

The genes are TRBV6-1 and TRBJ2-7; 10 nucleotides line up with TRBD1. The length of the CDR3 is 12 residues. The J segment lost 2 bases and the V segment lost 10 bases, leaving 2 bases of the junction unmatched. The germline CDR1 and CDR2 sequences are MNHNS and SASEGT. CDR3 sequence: CATGTGAYEQYV. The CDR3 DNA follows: TGTGCCACAGGGACAGGGGCCTACGAGCAGTACGTC.

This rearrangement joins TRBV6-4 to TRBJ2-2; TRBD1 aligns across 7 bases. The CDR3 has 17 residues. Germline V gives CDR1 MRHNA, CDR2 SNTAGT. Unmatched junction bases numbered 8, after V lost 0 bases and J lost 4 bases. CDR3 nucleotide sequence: TGTGCCAGCAGTGACTCCGAACAGGGGTCGGCCACCGGGGAGCTGTTTTTT. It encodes CASSDSEQGSATGELFF.

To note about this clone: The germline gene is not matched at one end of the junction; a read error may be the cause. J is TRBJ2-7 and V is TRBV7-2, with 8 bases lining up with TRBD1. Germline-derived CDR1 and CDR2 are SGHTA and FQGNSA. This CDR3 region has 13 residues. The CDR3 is CASSPGTGVFGHF. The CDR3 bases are TGTGCCAGCAGCCCGGGGACAGGTGTTTTCGGCCACTTC. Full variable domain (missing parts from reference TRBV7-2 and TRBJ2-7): GAGVSQSPSNKVTEKGKDVELRCDPISGHTALYWYRQSLGQGLEFLIYFQGNSAPDKSGLPSDRFSAERTGGSVSTLTIQRTQQEDSAVYLCASSPGTGVFGHFGPGTRLTVT.

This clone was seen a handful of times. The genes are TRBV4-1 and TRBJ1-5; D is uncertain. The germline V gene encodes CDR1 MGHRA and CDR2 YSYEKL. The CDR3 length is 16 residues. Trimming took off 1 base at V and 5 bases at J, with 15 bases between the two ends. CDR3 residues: CASSQVGGMRDQPQHF. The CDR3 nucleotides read TGCGCCAGCAGCCAAGTCGGAGGGATGCGCGATCAGCCCCAGCATTTT.

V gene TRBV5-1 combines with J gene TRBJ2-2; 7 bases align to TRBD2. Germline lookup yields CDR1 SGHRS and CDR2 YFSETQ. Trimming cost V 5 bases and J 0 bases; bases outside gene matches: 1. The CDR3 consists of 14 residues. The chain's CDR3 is CASRAGSNTGELFF. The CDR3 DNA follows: TGCGCCAGCAGAGCGGGGTCGAACACCGGGGAGCTGTTTTTT.

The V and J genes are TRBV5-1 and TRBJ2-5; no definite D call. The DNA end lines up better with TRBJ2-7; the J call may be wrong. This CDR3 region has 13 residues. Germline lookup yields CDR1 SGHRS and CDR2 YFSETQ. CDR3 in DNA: TGCGCCAGCAGTTCTGTCCCTATGGGCGAGCAGTACTTC. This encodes CASSSVPMGEQYF.

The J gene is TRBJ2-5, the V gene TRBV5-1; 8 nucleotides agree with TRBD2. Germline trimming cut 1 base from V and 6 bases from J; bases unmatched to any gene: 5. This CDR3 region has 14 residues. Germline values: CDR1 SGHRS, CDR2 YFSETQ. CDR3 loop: CASSLQERGKTQYF. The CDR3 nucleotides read TGCGCCAGCAGCTTGCAGGAGCGGGGGAAGACCCAGTACTTC.

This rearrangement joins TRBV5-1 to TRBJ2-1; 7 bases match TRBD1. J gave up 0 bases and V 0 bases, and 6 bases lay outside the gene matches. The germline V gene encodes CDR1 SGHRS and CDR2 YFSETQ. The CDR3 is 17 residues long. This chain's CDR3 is CASSLGTGQSSYNEQFF. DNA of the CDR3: TGCGCCAGCAGCTTGGGGACAGGTCAAAGCTCCTACAATGAGCAGTTCTTC.